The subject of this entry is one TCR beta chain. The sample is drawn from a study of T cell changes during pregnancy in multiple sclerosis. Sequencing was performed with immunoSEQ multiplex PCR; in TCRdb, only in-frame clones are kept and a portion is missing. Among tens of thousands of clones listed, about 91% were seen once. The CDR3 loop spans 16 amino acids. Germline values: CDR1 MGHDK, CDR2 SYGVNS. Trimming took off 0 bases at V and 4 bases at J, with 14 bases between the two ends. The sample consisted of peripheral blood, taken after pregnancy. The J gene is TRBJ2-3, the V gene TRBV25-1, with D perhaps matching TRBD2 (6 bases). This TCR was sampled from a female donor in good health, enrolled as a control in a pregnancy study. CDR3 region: CASSEYTASVADTQYF. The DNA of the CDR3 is TGTGCCAGCAGTGAATATACGGCTAGCGTGGCAGATACGCAGTATTTT. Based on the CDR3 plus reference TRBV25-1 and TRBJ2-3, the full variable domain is EADIYQTPRYLVIGTGKKITLECSQTMGHDKMYWYQQDPGMELHLIHYSYGVNSTEKGDLSSESTVSRIRTEHFPLTLESARPSHTSQYLCASSEYTASVADTQYFGPGTRLTVL.